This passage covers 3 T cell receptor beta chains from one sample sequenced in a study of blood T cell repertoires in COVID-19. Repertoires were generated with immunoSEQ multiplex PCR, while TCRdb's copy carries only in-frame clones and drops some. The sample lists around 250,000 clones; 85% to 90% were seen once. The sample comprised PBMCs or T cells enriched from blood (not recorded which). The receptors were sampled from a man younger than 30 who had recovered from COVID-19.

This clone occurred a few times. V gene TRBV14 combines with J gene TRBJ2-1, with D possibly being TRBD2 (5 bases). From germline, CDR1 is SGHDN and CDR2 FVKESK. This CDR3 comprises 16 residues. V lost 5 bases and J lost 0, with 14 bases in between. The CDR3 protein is CASSSISGYSYNEQFF. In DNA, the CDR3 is TGTGCCAGCAGCTCTATCTCGGGGTACTCCTACAATGAGCAGTTCTTC. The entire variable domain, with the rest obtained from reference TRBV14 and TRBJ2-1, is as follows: EAGVTQFPSHSVIEKGQTVTLRCDPISGHDNLYWYRRVMGKEIKFLLHFVKESKQDESGMPNNRFLAERTGGTYSTLKVQPAELEDSGVYFCASSSISGYSYNEQFFGPGTRLTVL.

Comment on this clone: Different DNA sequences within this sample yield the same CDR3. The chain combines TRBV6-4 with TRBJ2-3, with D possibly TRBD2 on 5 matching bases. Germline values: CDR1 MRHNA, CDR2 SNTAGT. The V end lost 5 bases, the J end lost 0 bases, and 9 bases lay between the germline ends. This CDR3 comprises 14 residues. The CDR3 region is CASSRTASTDTQYF. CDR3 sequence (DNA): TGTGCCAGCAGTAGGACTGCTAGCACAGATACGCAGTATTTT.

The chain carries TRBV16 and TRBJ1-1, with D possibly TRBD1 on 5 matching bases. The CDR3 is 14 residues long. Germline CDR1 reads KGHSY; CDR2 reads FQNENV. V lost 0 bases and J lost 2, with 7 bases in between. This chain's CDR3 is CASSQSRVNTEAFF. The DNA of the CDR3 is TGTGCCAGCAGCCAATCCAGGGTCAACACTGAAGCTTTCTTT.